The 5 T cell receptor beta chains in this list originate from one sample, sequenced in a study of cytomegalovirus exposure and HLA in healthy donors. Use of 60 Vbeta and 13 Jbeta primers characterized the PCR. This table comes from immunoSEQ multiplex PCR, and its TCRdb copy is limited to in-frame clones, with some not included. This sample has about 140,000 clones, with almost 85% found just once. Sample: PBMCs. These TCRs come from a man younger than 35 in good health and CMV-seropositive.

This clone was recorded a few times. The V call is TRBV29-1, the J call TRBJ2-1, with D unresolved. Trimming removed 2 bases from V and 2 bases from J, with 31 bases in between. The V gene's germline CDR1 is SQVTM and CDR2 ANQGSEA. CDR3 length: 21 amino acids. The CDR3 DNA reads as TGCAGCGTTGAACCAGGTGCCGACGGATTAGAAGGCCGTCCTCCCTACAATGAGCAGTTCTTC. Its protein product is CSVEPGADGLEGRPPYNEQFF.

For the CDR3, the DNA is TGCGCCAGCAGCCAGGATACCTTCGGAGCGGGAGGGGGTGATACGCAGTATTTT. This encodes CASSQDTFGAGGGDTQYF. The chain employs TRBV4-1 and TRBJ2-3; 10 bases are shared with TRBD2. The CDR3 is 18 residues long. The V gene end was trimmed by 3 bases and the J gene end by 6 bases; junction bases not matched to a gene: 15. Germline V CDR1 and CDR2: MGHRA, YSYEKL.

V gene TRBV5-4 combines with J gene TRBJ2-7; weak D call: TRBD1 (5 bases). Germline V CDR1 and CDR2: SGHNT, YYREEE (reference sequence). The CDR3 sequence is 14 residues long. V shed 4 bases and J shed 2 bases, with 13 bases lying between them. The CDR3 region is CASSPGHGTYEQYF. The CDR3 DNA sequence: TGTGCCAGCAGCCCAGGACATGGAACCTACGAGCAGTACTTC.

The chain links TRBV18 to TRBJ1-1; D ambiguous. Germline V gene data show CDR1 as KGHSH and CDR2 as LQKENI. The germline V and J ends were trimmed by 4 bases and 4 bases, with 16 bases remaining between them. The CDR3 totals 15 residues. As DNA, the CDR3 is TGTGCCAGCTCACTTCGAAGTACCGGTGCCACTGAAGCTTTCTTT. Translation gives CASSLRSTGATEAFF.

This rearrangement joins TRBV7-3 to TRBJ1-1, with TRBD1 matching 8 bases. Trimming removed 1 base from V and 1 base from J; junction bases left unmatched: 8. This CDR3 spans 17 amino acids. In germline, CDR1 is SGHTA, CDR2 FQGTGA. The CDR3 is CASSLKWDRPRNTEAFF. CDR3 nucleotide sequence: TGTGCCAGCAGCTTAAAGTGGGACAGGCCACGGAACACTGAAGCTTTCTTT.